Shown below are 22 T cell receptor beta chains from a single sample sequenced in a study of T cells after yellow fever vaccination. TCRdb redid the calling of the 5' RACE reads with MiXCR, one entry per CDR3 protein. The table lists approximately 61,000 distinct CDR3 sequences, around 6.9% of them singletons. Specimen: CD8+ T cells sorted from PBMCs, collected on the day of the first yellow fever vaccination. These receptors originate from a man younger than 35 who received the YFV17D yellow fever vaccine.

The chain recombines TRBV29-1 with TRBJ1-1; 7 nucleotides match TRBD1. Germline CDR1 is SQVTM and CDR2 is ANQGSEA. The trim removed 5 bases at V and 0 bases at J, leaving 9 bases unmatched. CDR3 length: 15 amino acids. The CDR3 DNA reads TGCAGCGTTCTCCAGCCCGGGACAGTGAACACTGAAGCTTTCTTT. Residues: CSVLQPGTVNTEAFF.

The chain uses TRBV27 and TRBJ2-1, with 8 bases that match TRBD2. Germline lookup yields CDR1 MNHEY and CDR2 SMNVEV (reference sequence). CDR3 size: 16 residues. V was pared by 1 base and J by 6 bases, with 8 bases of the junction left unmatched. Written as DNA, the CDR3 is TGTGCCAGCAGTTTATTGCGCGGCGGGGGGCTCAATGAGCAGTTCTTC. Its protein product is CASSLLRGGGLNEQFF.

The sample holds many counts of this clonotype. CDR3 coding DNA: TGTGCCAGCAGTTTATCTGGGGGTTCGGGAGAAAAACTGTTTTTT. Translated, it gives CASSLSGGSGEKLFF. The chain is built from TRBV27 and TRBJ1-4; D might be TRBD1 (5 bases). The V end lost 0 bases, the J end lost 8 bases, and 13 bases lay between the germline ends. From germline, CDR1 is MNHEY and CDR2 SMNVEV (reference sequence). The CDR3 extends over 15 amino acids.

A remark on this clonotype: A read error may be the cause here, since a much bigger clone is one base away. CDR3 residues: CAGSQGTEHTGELFF. The CDR3 DNA reads as TGTGCCGGCAGCCAAGGGACGGAACACACCGGGGAGCTGTTTTTT. The gene calls are TRBV3-1 and TRBJ2-2, with D tentatively TRBD1 or TRBD2 (5 bases each). Germline V gene sequence: CDR1 LGHDT, CDR2 YNNKEL (reference sequence). The CDR3 extends over 15 amino acids.

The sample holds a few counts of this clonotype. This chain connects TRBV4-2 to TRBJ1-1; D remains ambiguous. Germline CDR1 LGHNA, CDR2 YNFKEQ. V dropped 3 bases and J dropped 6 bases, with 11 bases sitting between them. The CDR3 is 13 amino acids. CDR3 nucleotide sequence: TGTGCCAGCAGCCACGGCTTTAGTGCTGAAGCTTTCTTT. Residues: CASSHGFSAEAFF.

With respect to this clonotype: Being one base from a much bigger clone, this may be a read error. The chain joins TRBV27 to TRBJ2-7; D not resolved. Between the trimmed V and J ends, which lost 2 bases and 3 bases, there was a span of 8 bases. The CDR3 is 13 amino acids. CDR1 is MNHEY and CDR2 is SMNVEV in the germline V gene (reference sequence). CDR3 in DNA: TGTGCCAGCAGTTTACGCAGCCTCTACGAGCAGTACTTC. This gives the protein CASSLRSLYEQYF.

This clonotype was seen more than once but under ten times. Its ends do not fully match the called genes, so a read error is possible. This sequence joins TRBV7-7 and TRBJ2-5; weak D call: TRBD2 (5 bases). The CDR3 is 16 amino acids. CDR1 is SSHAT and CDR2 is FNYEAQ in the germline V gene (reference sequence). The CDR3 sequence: CASSFLGSGAQETQYF. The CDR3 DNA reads TGTGCTAGCAGCTTTTTGGGGAGCGGAGCCCAAGAGACCCAGTACTTC. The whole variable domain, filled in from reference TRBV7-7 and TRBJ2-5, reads GAGVSQSPRYKVTKRGQDVTLRCDPISSHATLYWYQQALGQGPEFLTYFNYEAQPDKSGLPSDRFSAERPEGSISTLTIQRTEQRDSAMYRCASSFLGSGAQETQYFGPGTRLLVL.

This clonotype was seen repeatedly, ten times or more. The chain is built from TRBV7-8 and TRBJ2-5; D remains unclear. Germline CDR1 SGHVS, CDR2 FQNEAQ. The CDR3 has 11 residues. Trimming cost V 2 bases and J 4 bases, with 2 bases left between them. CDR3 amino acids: CASSLPETQYF. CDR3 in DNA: TGTGCCAGCAGCTTACCAGAGACCCAGTACTTC.

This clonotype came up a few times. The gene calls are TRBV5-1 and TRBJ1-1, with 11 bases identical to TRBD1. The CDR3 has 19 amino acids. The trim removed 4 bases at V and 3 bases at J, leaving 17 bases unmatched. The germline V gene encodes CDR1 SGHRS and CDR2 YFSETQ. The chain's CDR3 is CASSALGQGANGRDTEAFF. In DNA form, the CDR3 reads TGCGCCAGCAGCGCCCTCGGACAGGGGGCTAATGGAAGGGACACTGAAGCTTTCTTT.

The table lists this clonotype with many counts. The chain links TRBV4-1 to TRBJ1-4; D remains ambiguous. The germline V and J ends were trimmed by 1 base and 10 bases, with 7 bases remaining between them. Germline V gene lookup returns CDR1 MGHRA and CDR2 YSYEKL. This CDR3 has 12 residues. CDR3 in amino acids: CASSQGPGKLFF. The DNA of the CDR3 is TGCGCCAGCAGCCAAGGACCTGGAAAACTGTTTTTT.

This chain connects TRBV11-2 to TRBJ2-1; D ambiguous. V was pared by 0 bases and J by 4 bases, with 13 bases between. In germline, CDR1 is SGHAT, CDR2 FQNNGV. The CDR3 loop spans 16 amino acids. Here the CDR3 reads CASSLDTDVTYNEQFF. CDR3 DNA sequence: TGTGCCAGCAGCTTAGATACGGATGTAACATACAATGAGCAGTTCTTC.

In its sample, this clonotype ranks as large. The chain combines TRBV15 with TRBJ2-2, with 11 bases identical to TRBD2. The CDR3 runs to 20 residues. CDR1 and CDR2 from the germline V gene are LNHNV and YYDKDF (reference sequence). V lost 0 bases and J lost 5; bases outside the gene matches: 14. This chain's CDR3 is CATSRDVEVLASGGTGELFF. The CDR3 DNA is TGTGCCACCAGCAGAGATGTAGAGGTGTTGGCTAGCGGGGGGACCGGGGAGCTGTTTTTT. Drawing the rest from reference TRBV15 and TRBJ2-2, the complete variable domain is DAMVIQNPRYQVTQFGKPVTLSCSQTLNHNVMYWYQQKSSQAPKLLFHYYDKDFNNEADTPDNFQSRRPNTSFCFLDIRSPGLGDTAMYLCATSRDVEVLASGGTGELFFGEGSRLTVL.

The CDR3 is CASSQDDDSATEAFF. CDR3 in DNA: TGCGCCAGCAGCCAAGATGACGACAGCGCCACTGAAGCTTTCTTT. The genes are TRBV4-1 and TRBJ1-1; possibly TRBD1 for D (5 bases). V gave up 0 bases and J gave up 4 bases, with 12 bases separating them. The CDR3 sequence is 15 residues long. Germline V lookup: CDR1 MGHRA, CDR2 YSYEKL.

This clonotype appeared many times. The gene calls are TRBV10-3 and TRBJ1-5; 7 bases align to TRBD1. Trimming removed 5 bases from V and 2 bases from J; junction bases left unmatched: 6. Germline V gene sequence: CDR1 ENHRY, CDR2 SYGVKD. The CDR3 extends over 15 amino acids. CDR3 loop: CAISSDREGNQPQHF. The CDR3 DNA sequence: TGTGCCATCAGTTCAGACAGGGAGGGCAATCAGCCCCAGCATTTT.

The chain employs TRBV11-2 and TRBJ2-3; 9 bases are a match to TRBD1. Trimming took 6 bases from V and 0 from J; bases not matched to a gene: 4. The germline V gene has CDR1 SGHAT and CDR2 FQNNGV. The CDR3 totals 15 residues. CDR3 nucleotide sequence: TGTGCCAGCAGACAGGGGGCGATGAGCACAGATACGCAGTATTTT. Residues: CASRQGAMSTDTQYF. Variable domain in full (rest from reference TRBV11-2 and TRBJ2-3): EAGVAQSPRYKIIEKRQSVAFWCNPISGHATLYWYQQILGQGPKLLIQFQNNGVVDDSQLPKDRFSAERLKGVDSTLKIQPAKLEDSAVYLCASRQGAMSTDTQYFGPGTRLTVL.

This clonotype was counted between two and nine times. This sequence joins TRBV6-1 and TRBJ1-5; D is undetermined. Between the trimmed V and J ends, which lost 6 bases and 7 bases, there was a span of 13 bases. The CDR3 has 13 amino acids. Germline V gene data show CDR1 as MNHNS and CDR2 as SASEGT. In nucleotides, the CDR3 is TGTGCCAGCAGCTCGGGCCTCAACCAGCCCCAGCATTTT. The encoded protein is CASSSGLNQPQHF.

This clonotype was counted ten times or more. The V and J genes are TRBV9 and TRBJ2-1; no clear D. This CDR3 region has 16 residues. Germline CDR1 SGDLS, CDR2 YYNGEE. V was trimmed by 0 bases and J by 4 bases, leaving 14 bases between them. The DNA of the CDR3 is TGTGCCAGCAGCGTAGTTGCCGAACCCGTGTACAATGAGCAGTTCTTC. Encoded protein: CASSVVAEPVYNEQFF.

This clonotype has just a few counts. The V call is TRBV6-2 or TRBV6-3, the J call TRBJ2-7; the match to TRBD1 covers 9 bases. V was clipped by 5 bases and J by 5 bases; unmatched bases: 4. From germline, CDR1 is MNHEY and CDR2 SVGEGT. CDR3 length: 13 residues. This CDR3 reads CASSGTGRHEQYV. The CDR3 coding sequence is TGTGCCAGCAGTGGGACAGGGCGACACGAGCAGTACGTC.

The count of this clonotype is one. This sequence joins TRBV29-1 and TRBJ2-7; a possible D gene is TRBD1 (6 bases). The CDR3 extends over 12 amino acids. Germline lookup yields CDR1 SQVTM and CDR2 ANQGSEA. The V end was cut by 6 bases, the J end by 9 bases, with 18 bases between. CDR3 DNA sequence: TGCAGCGTCGGGACACAGGGCCCCGGGCAGTACTTC. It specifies CSVGTQGPGQYF.

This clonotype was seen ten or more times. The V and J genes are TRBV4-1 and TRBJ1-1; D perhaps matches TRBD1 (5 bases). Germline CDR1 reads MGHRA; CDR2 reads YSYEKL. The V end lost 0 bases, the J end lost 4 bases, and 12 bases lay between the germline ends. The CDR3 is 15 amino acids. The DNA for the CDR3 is TGCGCCAGCAGCCAAGATGAGGAGGGGCTCACTGAAGCTTTCTTT. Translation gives CASSQDEEGLTEAFF.

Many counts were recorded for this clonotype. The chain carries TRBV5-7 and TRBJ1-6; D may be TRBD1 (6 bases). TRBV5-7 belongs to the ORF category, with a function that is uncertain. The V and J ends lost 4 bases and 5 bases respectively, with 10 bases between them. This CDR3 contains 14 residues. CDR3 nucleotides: TGTGCCAGCAGCCTCGACAGGAATAATTCACCCCTCCACTTT. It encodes CASSLDRNNSPLHF.

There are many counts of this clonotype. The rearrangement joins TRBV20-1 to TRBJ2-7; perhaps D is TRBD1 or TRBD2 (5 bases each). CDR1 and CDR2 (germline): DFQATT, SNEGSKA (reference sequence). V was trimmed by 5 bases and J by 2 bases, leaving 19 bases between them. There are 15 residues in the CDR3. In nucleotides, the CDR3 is TGCAGTGCTGTGGACCGGGACGGAGGCCCCTACGAGCAGTACTTC. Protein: CSAVDRDGGPYEQYF.